Presented here are 5 T cell receptor beta chains from one specimen sequenced in a study of blood T cell repertoires in COVID-19. Sequenced by immunoSEQ multiplex PCR; TCRdb stores in-frame clones only, minus some. The sample has about 320,000 clones, roughly 90% seen once; the top ten hold 3.9%. The sample was PBMCs or T cells enriched from blood (not recorded which). These receptors originate from a woman aged 25-40 years who had been exposed to COVID-19.

The chain has TRBV5-4 and TRBJ1-5, with D possibly matching TRBD1 (6 bases). Germline CDR1 SGHNT, CDR2 YYREEE (reference sequence). This CDR3 spans 14 amino acids. With 4 bases removed from V and 3 bases from J, the gap between germline ends came to 11 bases. The CDR3 loop is CASSVGQNNQPQHF. CDR3 DNA: TGTGCCAGCAGCGTAGGACAGAACAATCAGCCCCAGCATTTT.

The V and J genes are TRBV12-5 and TRBJ1-5; D gene ambiguous. The V end was cut by 3 bases, the J end by 9 bases, with 9 bases between. Germline V gene data show CDR1 as LGHNT and CDR2 as FRNRAP. CDR3 length: 12 residues. The CDR3, as DNA: TGTGCTAGTGGTTTCAACCGGGGGCCCCAGCATTTT. This encodes CASGFNRGPQHF.

The rearrangement joins TRBV5-1 to TRBJ1-3, with 7 bases matching TRBD1. Trimming took 2 bases from V and 4 from J; bases not matched to a gene: 9. The CDR3 has 16 amino acids. The germline gives CDR1 SGHRS, CDR2 YFSETQ. CDR3 in DNA: TGCGCCAGCAGCTTAACGGGACAGCTTCCAGGAAACACCATATATTTT. Translated: CASSLTGQLPGNTIYF.

The V gene is TRBV5-1, the J gene TRBJ2-5, with D tentatively TRBD1 (7 bases). The CDR3 contains 14 residues. Germline V gene lookup returns CDR1 SGHRS and CDR2 YFSETQ. Deletions cut 3 bases from V and 1 base from J, with 10 bases between. CDR3 region: CASSSQGGQETQYF. In DNA, the CDR3 is TGCGCCAGCAGCTCTCAGGGGGGCCAAGAGACCCAGTACTTC.

This chain joins TRBV7-2 and TRBJ2-7, with a possible D match to TRBD1 (5 bases). V was clipped by 1 base and J by 3 bases, with 13 bases between them. This CDR3 region has 15 residues. The germline V gene has CDR1 SGHTA and CDR2 FQGNSA. CDR3 loop: CASSLGQSKLYEQYF. The CDR3 nucleotides are TGTGCCAGCAGCTTAGGACAGTCAAAACTCTACGAGCAGTACTTC.